A selection of T cell receptor beta chains follows, all from one sample in a study of CXCR3-negative and CXCR3-positive naive CD8 T cells. Reanalyzing the 5' RACE reads, TCRdb keeps one entry per CDR3 protein, without DNA. The sample has fewer than 10,000 distinct CDR3 sequences. Sequenced input: naive CXCR3+ CD8+ T cells from blood. These receptors all come from a human donor in good health. Some clones in this sample may be carry-over from other donors' samples. Each CDR3 is given with its conserved first and last residue. Expanded clones get a size class; other rows say once, few or many, or leave the size out.

size,V,J,CDR3
NA,TRBV7-9,TRBJ2-7,CASSFGGEIYF
medium-sized,TRBV20-1,TRBJ1-3,CSARVDTRNTIYF
NA,TRBV4-1,TRBJ2-4,CARSQRRSAKNIQYF
medium-sized,TRBV29-1,TRBJ2-7,CSVDGGGGYEQYF
medium-sized,TRBV27,TRBJ1-4,CASRSGATNEKLFF
medium-sized,TRBV27,TRBJ2-3,CASSPPDSTDTQYF
medium-sized,TRBV29-1,TRBJ1-2,CSGRGGAAYGYTF
medium-sized,TRBV18,TRBJ2-1,CASSTSGRSYNEQFF
NA,TRBV27,TRBJ2-7,CASSFLGTVYEQYF
medium-sized,TRBV28,TRBJ1-1,CASSLTQFNTEAFF
NA,TRBV29-1,TRBJ1-2,CSVDVGKLSYGYTF
NA,TRBV19,TRBJ2-7,CASSLTGTGVAFHEQYF
medium-sized,TRBV7-6,TRBJ2-2,CASSHLVGAGGSGSDTGELFF
medium-sized,TRBV30,TRBJ2-2,CAWSGLAGVGELFF
NA,TRBV10-3,TRBJ2-7,CAISELTGGYEQYF
NA,TRBV2,TRBJ2-7,CASSEGAAYEQYF
medium-sized,TRBV7-2,TRBJ2-3,CASSLGEETQYF
NA,TRBV27,TRBJ2-1,CASSSSLAGGWYEQFF
medium-sized,TRBV20-1,TRBJ2-1,CSARDPRLAATYNEQFF
medium-sized,TRBV29-1,TRBJ2-7,CSVAGTGYEQYF
medium-sized,TRBV28,TRBJ2-1,CASSPTGTSGYEQFF
NA,TRBV29-1,TRBJ1-4,CSVLGMGAGEKLFF
medium-sized,TRBV5-1,TRBJ2-1,CASSSRGRANNEQFF
NA,TRBV7-6,TRBJ2-2,CASRRGFTGELFF
NA,TRBV29-1,TRBJ2-7,CSVELGYEQYF
NA,TRBV29-1,TRBJ1-1,CSVERGAVTEAFF
medium-sized,TRBV19,TRBJ2-7,CASSRYGVEQYF
NA,TRBV29-1,TRBJ2-2,CSVELAGVYTGELFF
medium-sized,TRBV12-5,TRBJ1-1,CASGDPLEAFF
NA,TRBV6-5,TRBJ1-5,CASSPTGESQPQHF
NA,TRBV21-1,TRBJ2-7,CASSSGDGLGQYF
medium-sized,TRBV12-3/TRBV12-4,TRBJ2-1,CASSFPLESYNEQFF
NA,TRBV29-1,TRBJ2-1,CSVEGHSPSYNEQFF
medium-sized,TRBV5-1,TRBJ2-1,CASYSYYNEQFF
NA,TRBV3-1,TRBJ2-2,CASSQAGGGPDTGELFF
medium-sized,TRBV7-9,TRBJ1-1,CASSLGQGYTEAFF
medium-sized,TRBV19,TRBJ2-7,CASSIGGRSGEQYF
NA,TRBV7-2,TRBJ2-7,CASSLDYGGTYEQYF
NA,TRBV29-1,TRBJ2-1,CSVEFVGNSYNEQFF
medium-sized,TRBV4-1,TRBJ2-3,CASSQVSDRVYDTQYF
NA,TRBV9,TRBJ1-1,CASSVGGMNTEAFF
medium-sized,TRBV20-1,TRBJ2-1,CSARGMKGRDHNEQFF
NA,TRBV5-1,TRBJ1-2,CASSSGMDPGYTF
medium-sized,TRBV28,TRBJ2-7,CASSLSWDRGSEQYF
medium-sized,TRBV7-9,TRBJ2-6,CASSLAGGIPSGANVLTF
NA,TRBV29-1,TRBJ2-7,CSAELPGTGGYEQYF
NA,TRBV21-1,TRBJ2-7,CASSRGRQGFYEQYF
NA,TRBV5-1,TRBJ1-4,CASSPGPGLGNEKLFF
NA,TRBV12-3/TRBV12-4,TRBJ2-1,CASSTGLSSYNEQFF
medium-sized,TRBV29-1,TRBJ1-2,CSLDRGENYGYTF
NA,TRBV19,TRBJ2-1,CASSILAGDRYNEQFF
NA,TRBV19,TRBJ2-1,CASSIAGNEQFF
NA,TRBV7-8,TRBJ1-1,CASSSTLDRKAILKLGEAFF
NA,TRBV29-1,TRBJ2-7,CSAEDDSYEQYF
medium-sized,TRBV4-1,TRBJ2-1,CASSQPTSYNEQFF